The next 30 T cell receptor delta chains were all read from a single sample in a study of Vδ1+ human thymocytes. Study-wide results and caveats: Thymic TRG and TRD repertoires appeared highly polyclonal.

Antigen specificity for these receptors is unknown. Extracted RNA was reverse transcribed into cDNA. Pooled V-gene forward primers with one constant-region reverse primer generated the CDR3 amplicons by multiplex PCR. TCRdb made new clone calls on the multiplex PCR reads using CATT. The repertoire includes 50,000 to 60,000 delta-chain clones, over 12% of them detected once, and about 0.35% sits in the top ten. The sequencing input was Vdelta1+ gamma-delta thymocytes from the thymus. As to subset: FACS-sorted CD3+ TCRalphabeta- TCRVdelta1+ TCRVdelta2- thymocytes. Source of these receptors: a girl less than two years old who had congenital heart surgery.

In this sample, this clone turned up a few times. The V call is TRDV1, the J call TRDJ1; 8 nucleotides align to TRDD3. This CDR3 has 18 amino acids. Losses at the gene ends were 5 bases for V and 4 bases for J; bases not matched to a gene: 18. CDR1 and CDR2 from the germline V gene are TSWWSYY and QGS. CDR3 nucleotide sequence: TGTGCTCTTGGGATACCTTCTTTTTATTGGGGGATCGACGATAAACTCATCTTT. Residues: CALGIPSFYWGIDDKLIF.

This chain uses TRDV1 with TRDJ1; 12 bases match TRDD3. This CDR3 spans 20 amino acids. J was trimmed by 4 bases and V by 0 bases; bases with no gene match: 15. In germline, CDR1 is TSWWSYY, CDR2 QGS. The CDR3 here is CALGELRYWGILNPDDKLIF. The CDR3 DNA reads TGTGCTCTTGGGGAACTAAGGTACTGGGGGATACTCAATCCGGACGATAAACTCATCTTT.

This clone was recorded a few times. The V call is TRDV1, the J call TRDJ1, with D unclear. Trimming took off 3 bases at V and 0 bases at J, with 5 bases between the two ends. Germline V CDR1 and CDR2: TSWWSYY, QGS. The CDR3 is made up of 13 amino acids. The CDR3 nucleotides are TGTGCTCTTGGGGACCGATACACCGATAAACTCATCTTT. This codes for CALGDRYTDKLIF.

This clone was found a few times. The rearrangement joins TRDV1 to TRDJ1, with TRDD3 matching 7 bases. Looked up from germline, CDR1 is TSWWSYY and CDR2 is QGS. J lost 7 bases, V lost 1 base, and 21 bases had no gene match. This CDR3 region has 19 residues. The CDR3 sequence: CALGERSSPTTDWGGKLIF. Here the CDR3 DNA reads TGTGCTCTTGGGGAACGGTCATCCCCCACGACCGACTGGGGTGGTAAACTCATCTTT.

This sequence joins TRDV1 and TRDJ1; 8 nucleotides match TRDD3. With V trimmed by 5 bases and J by 4 bases, 24 bases remained unmatched. Per the germline V gene, CDR1 is TSWWSYY and CDR2 is QGS. This CDR3 region has 20 residues. CDR3 protein: CALGSPASYTGGIRLDKLIF. The CDR3 DNA follows: TGTGCTCTTGGGTCACCGGCCTCCTACACTGGGGGGATCCGACTCGATAAACTCATCTTT.

This sequence joins TRDV1 and TRDJ1; maybe TRDD3 (8 bases). Trimming shortened V by 5 bases and J by 4 bases, and 35 bases separated the two germline ends. CDR3 size: 21 residues. Germline V CDR1 and CDR2: TSWWSYY, QGS. The CDR3 DNA reads as TGTGCTCTTGGGCACCCCTTCCTGCCTAACTGGGGGCTCAGGGGTAGCGATAAACTCATCTTT. It translates to CALGHPFLPNWGLRGSDKLIF.

This clone was seen a few times. The rearrangement links TRDV1 to TRDJ1; D call uncertain. Deletions cut 0 bases from V and 6 bases from J, with 17 bases between. From germline, CDR1 is TSWWSYY and CDR2 QGS. The CDR3 is made up of 16 amino acids. The chain's CDR3 is CALGELVSPVSHKLIF. For the CDR3, the DNA is TGTGCTCTTGGGGAACTAGTCTCTCCCGTGTCCCATAAACTCATCTTT.

This chain connects TRDV1 to TRDJ1, with 7 bases lining up with TRDD3. Germline lookup yields CDR1 TSWWSYY and CDR2 QGS. V shed 1 base, J shed 0 bases, and the junction held 5 bases outside the gene matches. CDR3 length: 16 amino acids. CDR3 residues: CALGERLGIYTDKLIF. CDR3 in DNA: TGTGCTCTTGGGGAACGACTGGGGATTTACACCGATAAACTCATCTTT.

V and J are TRDV1 and TRDJ1; 10 nucleotides line up with TRDD3. This CDR3 is built from 24 residues. V lost 0 bases, J lost 1 base, and 26 bases stayed unmatched. In germline, CDR1 is TSWWSYY, CDR2 QGS. The CDR3 is CALGELGLLPPYWGIPPSTDKLIF. The CDR3 DNA is TGTGCTCTTGGGGAACTCGGACTCCTTCCCCCGTACTGGGGGATCCCTCCGAGCACCGATAAACTCATCTTT.

This clone was observed a few times. The chain uses TRDV1 and TRDJ1, with 8 bases lining up with TRDD3. V lost 0 bases to trimming and J lost 0 bases; unmatched junction nucleotides: 9. The CDR3 is made up of 18 amino acids. Germline CDR1 is TSWWSYY and CDR2 is QGS. This CDR3 is CALGELGDNVGDTDKLIF. As DNA, the CDR3 is TGTGCTCTTGGGGAACTGGGGGATAATGTGGGGGACACCGATAAACTCATCTTT.

There are many counts of this clone. The chain carries TRDV2 and TRDJ1; 13 positions agree with TRDD3. Trimming at V came to 0 bases and at J to 0 bases, leaving 15 bases not matched to a gene. The CDR3 is made up of 21 amino acids. CDR1 and CDR2 (germline): GEAIGNYY, EKD. The CDR3 here is CACDTNWGIRHRGRYTDKLIF. The CDR3, as DNA: TGTGCCTGTGACACCAACTGGGGGATACGCCACCGGGGGAGGTACACCGATAAACTCATCTTT.

This rearrangement joins TRDV3 to TRDJ1; D gene uncertain. The CDR3 consists of 14 residues. The V and J ends lost 1 base and 12 bases respectively, with 24 bases between them. The germline V gene encodes CDR1 TVYSNPD and CDR2 GDNSRS (reference sequence). The CDR3 is CAFKVLLDLFRVIF. DNA for the CDR3: TGTGCCTTTAAAGTCTTGCTGGATTTGTTTCGGGTCATCTTT.

This clone was observed a handful of times. The chain joins TRDV1 to TRDJ1; 11 bases match TRDD3. The CDR3 covers 23 residues. The trim removed 1 base at V and 0 bases at J, leaving 22 bases unmatched. Germline V gene lookup returns CDR1 TSWWSYY and CDR2 QGS. The CDR3 DNA reads as TGTGCTCTTGGGGAACCCCTTGGATGGGGGATACGCGGCGAGGGGGAGTACACCGATAAACTCATCTTT. Translation gives CALGEPLGWGIRGEGEYTDKLIF.

This clone was counted a few times. One junction end does not reproduce the germline sequence, and a read error may be involved. The chain links TRDV1 to TRDJ1, with 9 bases matching TRDD3. There are 22 residues in the CDR3. Germline CDR1 is TSWWSYY and CDR2 is QGS. The CDR3 sequence: CALGERSYWQSWGYDYTDKLIF. CDR3 bases: TGTGCTCTTGGAGAACGGTCCTACTGGCAATCCTGGGGATACGACTACACCGATAAACTCATCTTT.

The chain links TRDV1 to TRDJ1, with D perhaps TRDD2 (6 bases). This CDR3 comprises 14 residues. Between the trimmed V and J ends, which lost 0 bases and 5 bases, there was a span of 10 bases. Germline values: CDR1 TSWWSYY, CDR2 QGS. The CDR3 nucleotides read TGTGCTCTTGGGGAACTACCTTCCCTTGATAAACTCATCTTT. Its protein product is CALGELPSLDKLIF.

V is TRDV1 and J is TRDJ1; 11 bases fit TRDD3. Germline values: CDR1 TSWWSYY, CDR2 QGS. This CDR3 contains 20 residues. V dropped 2 bases and J dropped 2; count of bases not matched to a gene: 16. CDR3: CALGEGPWGIRERITDKLIF. CDR3 bases: TGTGCTCTTGGGGAAGGGCCTTGGGGGATACGCGAAAGGATTACCGATAAACTCATCTTT.

This clone was counted only a few times. The chain recombines TRDV1 with TRDJ1; 9 bases align to TRDD3. The V gene's germline CDR1 is TSWWSYY and CDR2 QGS. With 1 base clipped from V and 3 bases from J, the junction kept 21 bases outside the gene matches. The CDR3 has 21 amino acids. CDR3 sequence (DNA): TGTGCTCTTGGGGAACCAGCGGGGTATGACCTAGGGGGGATACTGGCCGATAAACTCATCTTT. It is translated as CALGEPAGYDLGGILADKLIF.

The chain combines TRDV1 with TRDJ1; 8 bases align to TRDD3. V gave up 7 bases and J gave up 0 bases; unmatched junction bases: 13. The CDR3 contains 17 residues. Germline V gene sequence: CDR1 TSWWSYY, CDR2 QGS. Written as DNA, the CDR3 is TGTGCTCTTGTGGACGACGAACGGGATACGTACACCGATAAACTCATCTTT. Its protein is CALVDDERDTYTDKLIF.

This clone was counted only a few times. The chain carries TRDV1 and TRDJ1, with unresolved D. Trimming took off 1 base at V and 0 bases at J, with 6 bases between the two ends. CDR1 is TSWWSYY, CDR2 QGS, per germline. The CDR3 runs 14 residues. CDR3 residues: CALGEQTNTDKLIF. The DNA for the CDR3 is TGTGCTCTTGGGGAACAGACCAACACCGATAAACTCATCTTT.

This chain links TRDV1 with TRDJ1; 12 bases are a match to TRDD3. Germline V gene data show CDR1 as TSWWSYY and CDR2 as QGS. This CDR3 is 19 amino acids long. V was pared by 0 bases and J by 2 bases, with 10 bases of the junction left unmatched. The CDR3 DNA reads as TGTGCTCTTGGGGAACTGGAGGGCTGGGGGATACGGAGGACCGATAAACTCATCTTT. It yields the protein CALGELEGWGIRRTDKLIF.

This clone has a count of ten or more. The chain links TRDV3 to TRDJ1; 7 nucleotides line up with TRDD2. The CDR3 covers 17 residues. CDR1 and CDR2 (germline): TVYSNPD, GDNSRS (reference sequence). Losses at the gene ends were 3 bases for V and 5 bases for J; bases not matched to a gene: 21. CDR3 amino acids: CAFPFLLEWGPSDKLIF. DNA of the CDR3: TGTGCCTTCCCGTTCCTACTTGAGTGGGGACCGTCAGATAAACTCATCTTT. Full variable domain (missing parts from reference TRDV3 and TRDJ1): CDKVTQSSPDQTVASGSEVVLLCTYDTVYSNPDLFWYRIRPDYSFQFVFYGDNSRSEGADFTQGRFSVKHILTQKAFHLVISPVRTEDSATYYCAFPFLLEWGPSDKLIFGKGTRVTVEP.

Notes on this clone: One junction end disagrees with the germline gene, perhaps due to a read error. The rearrangement uses TRDV2 and TRDJ1; possibly TRDD1 for D (5 bases). CDR1 is GEAIGNYY and CDR2 is EKD in the germline V gene. The CDR3 loop spans 15 amino acids. CDR3 protein: CARDIVLICTDKLIF. The CDR3 DNA reads TGTGCCCGTGACATAGTACTGATTTGCACCGATAAACTCATCTTT.

This clone came up a few times. The rearrangement joins TRDV1 to TRDJ1; no clear D. V lost 5 bases and J lost 1, with 14 bases in between. This CDR3 spans 15 amino acids. From germline, CDR1 is TSWWSYY and CDR2 QGS. The CDR3 region is CALGNHKRTTDKLIF. CDR3 nucleotides: TGTGCTCTTGGGAATCACAAGCGTACCACCGATAAACTCATCTTT.

This clone was counted a few times. V gene TRDV1 combines with J gene TRDJ1, with 12 bases lining up with TRDD3. The V and J ends lost 2 bases and 3 bases, in that order; junction bases with no gene match: 13. The CDR3 runs to 19 residues. Per germline, CDR1 TSWWSYY and CDR2 QGS. CDR3 residues: CALGETYRPTGGYSDKLIF. The DNA for the CDR3 is TGTGCTCTTGGGGAAACCTATAGACCCACTGGGGGATACTCCGATAAACTCATCTTT.

This clone was seen more than once but under ten times. The chain is built from TRDV1 and TRDJ1; TRDD3 aligns across 12 bases. This CDR3 is 22 amino acids long. The trim removed 2 bases at V and 5 bases at J, leaving 24 bases unmatched. CDR1 is TSWWSYY, CDR2 QGS, per germline. CDR3 nucleotides: TGTGCTCTTGGGGAATCCCGAAGGTACTGGGGGATACTTCTCATACGTCGGGATAAACTCATCTTT. This gives the protein CALGESRRYWGILLIRRDKLIF.

The chain uses TRDV1 and TRDJ1, with 13 bases that match TRDD3. This CDR3 has 22 amino acids. Germline V CDR1 and CDR2: TSWWSYY, QGS. The V gene end was trimmed by 1 base and the J gene end by 2 bases; junction bases not matched to a gene: 19. The chain's CDR3 is CALGEPRFETGGYVCGTDKLIF. The CDR3 DNA is TGTGCTCTTGGGGAACCCCGGTTCGAGACTGGGGGATACGTGTGCGGGACCGATAAACTCATCTTT.

This clone came up a few times. The chain recombines TRDV1 with TRDJ1; tentatively, D is TRDD3 (5 bases). V lost 0 bases, J lost 2 bases, and 19 bases lay in between. The germline gives CDR1 TSWWSYY, CDR2 QGS. The CDR3 contains 18 residues. CDR3 nucleotide sequence: TGTGCTCTTGGGGAACTCATCGCTCGTGGGGTGGGAACCGATAAACTCATCTTT. Protein: CALGELIARGVGTDKLIF.

Notes on this clone: Other DNA sequences in this sample translate to the same CDR3. The chain recombines TRDV2 with TRDJ1; D not resolved. The CDR3 length is 17 residues. Germline lookup yields CDR1 GEAIGNYY and CDR2 EKD. The ends were cut back, 0 bases at V and 0 bases at J, with 16 bases in the middle. The CDR3 loop reads CACDTGGSPIYTDKLIF. CDR3 bases: TGTGCCTGTGACACCGGCGGGAGCCCGATATACACCGATAAACTCATCTTT.

The chain has TRDV1 and TRDJ1; 9 bases match TRDD3. This CDR3 has 18 residues. Germline loops: CDR1 TSWWSYY, CDR2 QGS. V shed 1 base and J 4 bases; nucleotides not matched to a gene: 13. DNA of the CDR3: TGTGCTCTTGGGGAACAAAGGAGACTGGGGATACGGGGCGATAAACTCATCTTT. Its protein product is CALGEQRRLGIRGDKLIF.

The sample holds a few counts of this clone. The chain uses TRDV2 and TRDJ1; 10 nucleotides align to TRDD3. This CDR3 is 23 amino acids long. The germline CDR1 and CDR2 sequences are GEAIGNYY and EKD. The CDR3 protein is CANPRASLHHVLGDPPSTDKLIF. CDR3 DNA sequence: TGTGCAAATCCCCGTGCAAGCCTACACCATGTACTGGGGGATCCTCCTTCCACCGATAAACTCATCTTT.